This entry lists 10 T cell receptor beta chains sequenced from one sample in a study of chemoradiotherapy in HPV16-positive cancers (dated by TCRdb to between 2021 and 2022). The library was obtained by the immunoSEQ multiplex PCR assay. TCRdb carries this immuneACCESS record with in-frame sequences only. Its versions omit some clonotypes, under half of them owing to an unresolved V gene in the studies checked, with the rest unexplained. In this sample the table shows some 15,000 clones, about 88% of which occur a single time. The ten biggest clones cover 22% of the sample. Sequenced here: blood, sampled from a patient who underwent chemoradiotherapy. The receptors shown here come from a human donor with HPV-associated anogenital cancer.

The CDR3 is CASSLTPFSGSEQFF. CDR3 DNA: TGTGCCAGCAGCTTAACTCCCTTTAGCGGGAGCGAGCAGTTCTTC. The rearrangement joins TRBV7-3 to TRBJ2-1; 9 positions match TRBD2. This CDR3 is built from 15 residues. Losses at the gene ends were 0 bases for V and 10 bases for J; bases not matched to a gene: 7. Germline V gene data show CDR1 as SGHTA and CDR2 as FQGTGA.

The CDR3 DNA follows: TGTGCCAGCAGCGTTTACGCGCTTAGTGGCAATGAGCAGTTCTTC. As protein: CASSVYALSGNEQFF. The chain couples TRBV9 to TRBJ2-1; D remains unclear. Trimming removed 2 bases from V and 6 bases from J, with 15 bases in between. CDR1 is SGDLS, CDR2 YYNGEE, per germline. This CDR3 contains 15 residues.

The gene calls are TRBV6-1 and TRBJ2-5; D gene ambiguous. V was shortened by 4 bases and J by 5 bases, with 11 bases between the two germline ends. The CDR3 has 13 amino acids. From germline, CDR1 is MNHNS and CDR2 SASEGT. The DNA of the CDR3 is TGTGCCAGCAGTGTACAAGATTGGGAGACCCAGTACTTC. This sequence encodes CASSVQDWETQYF.

This clone was picked up one time. The chain links TRBV6-1 to TRBJ2-7; D unresolved. There are 16 residues in the CDR3. Trimming removed 4 bases from V and 1 base from J, with 17 bases in between. Germline values: CDR1 MNHNS, CDR2 SASEGT. The CDR3 nucleotides are TGTGCCAGCAGTGCCGTCAAAGGATTAAATTCCTACGAGCAGTACTTC. Encoded protein: CASSAVKGLNSYEQYF.

The chain recombines TRBV7-6 with TRBJ2-3; D is possibly TRBD2 (5 bases). This CDR3 comprises 14 residues. Germline CDR1 reads SGHVS; CDR2 reads FNYEAQ. V was trimmed by 5 bases and J by 2 bases, leaving 11 bases between them. Here the CDR3 DNA reads TGTGCCAGCAGCCACGCGGGCTACACAGATACGCAGTATTTT. Translated: CASSHAGYTDTQYF.

CDR3 coding DNA: TGCGCCAGCAGCCAAGATCCTTACAGGTTCGGGGCTGGGGCCAACGTCCTGACTTTC. Its translation is CASSQDPYRFGAGANVLTF. The V and J genes are TRBV4-3 and TRBJ2-6; D may match TRBD1 or TRBD2 (5 bases each). The CDR3 is 19 residues long. Germline V lookup: CDR1 LGHNA, CDR2 YSLEER. Trimming removed 0 bases from V and 2 bases from J, with 17 bases in between.

Remarks on this clone: Other DNA sequences of this sample code for an identical CDR3. This sequence joins TRBV10-3 and TRBJ2-1; TRBD1 might be the D (5 bases). Trimming took 4 bases from V and 7 from J, leaving 5 bases between them. The germline V gene has CDR1 ENHRY and CDR2 SYGVKD. This CDR3 is 11 amino acids long. CDR3 residues: CAISAGNEQFF. The CDR3, as DNA: TGTGCCATCAGTGCAGGGAATGAGCAGTTCTTC.

This chain connects TRBV5-4 to TRBJ2-1; 8 nucleotides match TRBD2. This CDR3 has 14 amino acids. Germline CDR1 SGHNT, CDR2 YYREEE (reference sequence). V shed 3 bases, J shed 4 bases, and the junction held 3 bases outside the gene matches. The CDR3 bases are TGTGCCAGCAGCTCTGGACTAGCTTACAATGAGCAGTTCTTC. This translates into CASSSGLAYNEQFF.

The chain joins TRBV4-2 to TRBJ1-2; tentatively, D is TRBD1 (5 bases). The CDR3 extends over 12 amino acids. In germline, CDR1 is LGHNA, CDR2 YNFKEQ. The V gene lost 2 bases and the J gene lost 6 bases, with 7 bases spanning the gap. The CDR3, as DNA: TGTGCCAGCAGCCAAATGGGGGATGGCTACACCTTC. It translates to CASSQMGDGYTF.

The rearrangement uses TRBV28 and TRBJ2-4; tentatively, D is TRBD1 (7 bases). Germline CDR1 MDHEN, CDR2 SYDVKM. The CDR3 covers 21 residues. Trimming pared 1 base from V and 0 bases from J, leaving 25 bases between. The CDR3 is CASSLSPRVAGGILAKNIQYF. The CDR3 coding sequence is TGTGCCAGCAGTTTATCCCCAAGGGTGGCAGGGGGGATACTAGCCAAAAACATTCAGTACTTC. The full variable domain, rest sourced from reference TRBV28 and TRBJ2-4, is DVKVTQSSRYLVKRTGEKVFLECVQDMDHENMFWYRQDPGLGLRLIYFSYDVKMKEKGDIPEGYSVSREKKERFSLILESASTNQTSMYLCASSLSPRVAGGILAKNIQYFGAGTRLSVL.